This passage covers 12 T cell receptor beta chains from one sample sequenced in a study of beta chain features in type 1 diabetes. Expressed TCRB transcripts were sequenced because the isolated RNA had all been reverse transcribed beforehand. Profiling relied on immunoSEQ multiplex PCR, and the TCRdb table lists in-frame clones only, not all of them. The sample shows over 120,000 clones, 10% of them seen only once. The specimen was naive CD4+ T cells from blood. All receptors derive from a man aged 18 to 29 in good health.

The V and J genes are TRBV5-1 and TRBJ2-7; 15 bases align to TRBD2. From germline, CDR1 is SGHRS and CDR2 YFSETQ. This CDR3 is 17 amino acids long. J lost 0 bases, V lost 0 bases, and 1 base had no gene match. The CDR3, as DNA: TGCGCCAGCAGCTTGGGGGGACTAGCGGGGGGCTCCTACGAGCAGTACTTC. This codes for CASSLGGLAGGSYEQYF. The entire variable domain, with the rest obtained from reference TRBV5-1 and TRBJ2-7, is as follows: KAGVTQTPRYLIKTRGQQVTLSCSPISGHRSVSWYQQTPGQGLQFLFEYFSETQRNKGNFPGRFSGRQFSNSRSEMNVSTLELGDSALYLCASSLGGLAGGSYEQYFGPGTRLTVT.

The chain uses TRBV5-1 and TRBJ2-3, with 15 bases lining up with TRBD2. V lost 4 bases, J lost 4 bases, and 7 bases stayed unmatched. CDR1 and CDR2 (germline): SGHRS, YFSETQ. The CDR3 totals 17 residues. For the CDR3, the DNA is TGCGCCAGCAGCGAAGGACTAGCGGGGGGGCCATCAGATACGCAGTATTTT. Residues: CASSEGLAGGPSDTQYF.

This sequence joins TRBV4-3 and TRBJ1-1; D not resolved. The ends were cut back, 1 base at V and 4 bases at J, with 16 bases in the middle. The CDR3 spans 16 residues. Germline CDR1 and CDR2: LGHNA and YSLEER. The CDR3 loop is CASSQAGEGRGTEAFF. The CDR3, as DNA: TGCGCCAGCAGCCAAGCCGGCGAGGGAAGAGGCACTGAAGCTTTCTTT.

The genes are TRBV4-2 and TRBJ2-3; D not resolved. The CDR3 runs to 15 residues. V was pared by 1 base and J by 7 bases, with 15 bases between. The germline V gene encodes CDR1 LGHNA and CDR2 YNFKEQ. DNA for the CDR3: TGTGCCAGCAGCCAAGTGATAAACGCCAGGAATACGCAGTATTTT. Residues: CASSQVINARNTQYF.

This clone was observed at least ten times. The gene calls are TRBV7-2 and TRBJ1-5; a weak D match, TRBD1 (6 bases). This CDR3 comprises 14 residues. With 3 bases removed from V and 6 bases from J, the gap between germline ends came to 12 bases. Germline assignment: CDR1 SGHTA and CDR2 FQGNSA. CDR3 residues: CASSFTGLAQPQHF. The CDR3 DNA follows: TGTGCCAGCAGCTTCACAGGGCTTGCTCAGCCCCAGCATTTT.

The chain recombines TRBV4-2 with TRBJ1-1, with D uncertain. The length of the CDR3 is 15 residues. The V end lost 3 bases, the J end lost 0 bases, and 11 bases lay between the germline ends. The germline V gene has CDR1 LGHNA and CDR2 YNFKEQ. The CDR3 protein is CASSQRDSLNTEAFF. The CDR3 DNA reads as TGTGCCAGCAGCCAGAGGGATAGCTTGAACACTGAAGCTTTCTTT.

This clone occurred many times. The rearrangement links TRBV7-2 to TRBJ2-5; TRBD1 aligns across 7 bases. Germline CDR1 and CDR2: SGHTA and FQGNSA. The trim removed 4 bases at V and 11 bases at J, leaving 13 bases unmatched. This CDR3 is 14 amino acids long. CDR3 in amino acids: CASSSGLDRDPQYF. The CDR3, as DNA: TGTGCCAGCAGCTCTGGTTTAGACAGGGACCCTCAGTACTTC.

This clone was seen only a few times. This chain connects TRBV6-1 to TRBJ1-2, with 8 bases identical to TRBD1. Germline V lookup: CDR1 MNHNS, CDR2 SASEGT. Germline trimming cut 2 bases from V and 4 bases from J; bases unmatched to any gene: 9. The CDR3 length is 16 residues. The CDR3 DNA follows: TGTGCCAGCAGTGAACCTCTCGGGACAGGACCCTATGGCTACACCTTC. Translating gives CASSEPLGTGPYGYTF.

This clone was picked up a small number of times. The chain combines TRBV7-9 with TRBJ1-3; D gene uncertain. Germline V CDR1 and CDR2: SEHNR, FQNEAQ (reference sequence). The CDR3 is 14 amino acids. Trimming cost V 2 bases and J 0 bases, with 5 bases left between them. CDR3 amino acids: CASSLPSSGNTIYF. CDR3 DNA: TGTGCCAGCAGCTTACCCAGCTCTGGAAACACCATATATTTT.

The genes are TRBV5-6 and TRBJ2-5; maybe TRBD1 (5 bases). V lost 2 bases to trimming and J lost 2 bases, with 13 bases between them. The length of the CDR3 is 15 residues. CDR1 and CDR2 from the germline V gene are SGHDT and YYEEEE. CDR3 region: CASSLKQATQETQYF. CDR3 DNA: TGTGCCAGCAGCTTAAAACAGGCAACACAAGAGACCCAGTACTTC. Full variable domain (missing parts from reference TRBV5-6 and TRBJ2-5): DAGVTQSPTHLIKTRGQQVTLRCSPKSGHDTVSWYQQALGQGPQFIFQYYEEEERQRGNFPDRFSGHQFPNYSSELNVNALLLGDSALYLCASSLKQATQETQYFGPGTRLLVL.

The gene calls are TRBV18 and TRBJ2-5; TRBD1 matches 11 bases. The CDR3 length is 14 residues. The V and J ends lost 2 bases and 5 bases, in that order; junction bases with no gene match: 1. Per the germline V gene, CDR1 is KGHSH and CDR2 is LQKENI. The CDR3 bases are TGTGCCAGCTCACCAGGACAGGGGGCTGAGACCCAGTACTTC. Its translation is CASSPGQGAETQYF.

This clone has just a few counts. V and J are TRBV5-5 and TRBJ2-5, with TRBD2 identical over 14 bases. V dropped 5 bases and J dropped 3; count of bases not matched to a gene: 3. The germline V gene has CDR1 SGHKS and CDR2 YYEKEE (reference sequence). The CDR3 length is 15 residues. As DNA, the CDR3 is TGTGCCAGCAGACGACTAGCGGGGGGGAAAGAGACCCAGTACTTC. This gives the protein CASRRLAGGKETQYF. Full variable domain (rest looked up from reference TRBV5-5 and TRBJ2-5): DAGVTQSPTHLIKTRGQQVTLRCSPISGHKSVSWYQQVLGQGPQFIFQYYEKEERGRGNFPDRFSARQFPNYSSELNVNALLLGDSALYLCASRRLAGGKETQYFGPGTRLLVL.